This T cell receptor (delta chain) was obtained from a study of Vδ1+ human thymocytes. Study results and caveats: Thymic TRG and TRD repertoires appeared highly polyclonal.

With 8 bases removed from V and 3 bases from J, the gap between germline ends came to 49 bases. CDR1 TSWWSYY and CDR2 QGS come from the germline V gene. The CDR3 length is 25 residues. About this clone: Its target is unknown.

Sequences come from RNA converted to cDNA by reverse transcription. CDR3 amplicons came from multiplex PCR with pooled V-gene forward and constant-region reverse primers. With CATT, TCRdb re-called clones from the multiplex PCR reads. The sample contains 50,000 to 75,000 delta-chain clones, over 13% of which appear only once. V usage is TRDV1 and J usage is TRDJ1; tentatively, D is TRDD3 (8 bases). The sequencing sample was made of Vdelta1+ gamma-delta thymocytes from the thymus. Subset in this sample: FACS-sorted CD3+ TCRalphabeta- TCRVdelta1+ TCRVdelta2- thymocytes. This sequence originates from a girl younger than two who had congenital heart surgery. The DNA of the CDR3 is TGTGCTCTTCGCACTCTGAATGGACCTTCCTCGAGTACTGGGGATACCCCGCTCTCTTCCGATAAACTCATCTTT. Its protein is CALRTLNGPSSSTGDTPLSSDKLIF.